This T cell receptor (beta chain) derives from a study of OX40 agonist ivuxolimab in advanced cancers. General observations from the study: On average, a greater number of expanded clones characterised CD8+ T cells relative to CD4+.

Produced via immunoSEQ multiplex PCR; TCRdb's table is partial and in-frame only. The data show 60,000 to 80,000 clones, 84% seen once. To note about this clone: Its specificity is not known.

The CDR3 is made up of 14 amino acids. Germline CDR1 and CDR2: SGHTA and FQGNSA. Trimming pared 5 bases from V and 9 bases from J, leaving 17 bases between. The clonotype originates from an adult with an advanced solid tumor such as melanoma, head and neck, liver or kidney cancer. The rearrangement uses TRBV7-2 and TRBJ2-1, with D perhaps being TRBD1 or TRBD2 (5 bases each). This specimen was CD4+ or CD8+ T cells sorted from blood, taken in a trial of the OX40 agonist ivuxolimab. CDR3 amino acids: CASSHGTERGEQFF. The CDR3 bases are TGTGCCAGCAGCCATGGGACCGAACGTGGTGAGCAGTTCTTC.